This T cell receptor beta chain emerged from a study of metastatic and nonmetastatic thyroid tumors. Across the study: It was across blood and tumor or nodule tissue from malignant and benign thyroid patients that repertoires were compared. Findings of the study overall: It was reported that TCR beta diversity was significantly higher in malignant thyroid tumors than benign nodules, in blood and tumor.

Each patient came to thyroid surgery without any prior treatment (of any kind). TCRdb ran MiXCR on the PCR reads. The table lists approximately 41,000 clones, roughly a quarter of them singletons. This clone was seen only a few times. Its target is not known. The V gene lost 2 bases and the J gene lost 1 base, with 5 bases spanning the gap. The CDR3 is made up of 15 amino acids. CDR1 is KGHDR and CDR2 is SFDVKD in the germline V gene. The sequenced sample was tumor tissue. The J gene is TRBJ2-6, the V gene TRBV24-1; weak D call: TRBD1 (5 bases). The TCR sequence derives from a female donor with papillary thyroid cancer or a benign thyroid nodule (not recorded which). Some clones in this sample may be carry-over from other donors' samples. The CDR3 sequence: CATSDSGSGANVLTF. In DNA form, the CDR3 reads TGTGCCACCAGTGATTCAGGGTCTGGGGCCAACGTCCTGACTTTC.